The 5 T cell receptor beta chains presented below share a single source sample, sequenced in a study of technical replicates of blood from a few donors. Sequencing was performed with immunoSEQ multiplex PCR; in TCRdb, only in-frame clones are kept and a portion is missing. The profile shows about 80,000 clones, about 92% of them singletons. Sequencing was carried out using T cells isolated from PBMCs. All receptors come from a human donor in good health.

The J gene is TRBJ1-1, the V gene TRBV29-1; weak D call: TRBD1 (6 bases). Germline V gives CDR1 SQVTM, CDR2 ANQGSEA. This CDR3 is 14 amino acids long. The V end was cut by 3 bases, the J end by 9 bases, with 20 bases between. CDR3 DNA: TGCAGCGTTGAGAAGGACAGTGGGCCGGGCCAAGCTTTCTTT. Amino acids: CSVEKDSGPGQAFF. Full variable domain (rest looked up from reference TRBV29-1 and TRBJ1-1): SAVISQKPSRDICQRGTSLTIQCQVDSQVTMMFWYRQQPGQSLTLIATANQGSEATYESGFVIDKFPISRPNLTFSTLTVSNMSPEDSSIYLCSVEKDSGPGQAFFGQGTRLTVV.

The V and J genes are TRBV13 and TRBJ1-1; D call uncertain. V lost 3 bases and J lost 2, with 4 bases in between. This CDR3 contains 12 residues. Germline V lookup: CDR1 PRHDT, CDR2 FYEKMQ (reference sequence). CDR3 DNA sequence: TGTGCCAGCAGCTTCAGAAACACTGAAGCTTTCTTT. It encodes CASSFRNTEAFF.

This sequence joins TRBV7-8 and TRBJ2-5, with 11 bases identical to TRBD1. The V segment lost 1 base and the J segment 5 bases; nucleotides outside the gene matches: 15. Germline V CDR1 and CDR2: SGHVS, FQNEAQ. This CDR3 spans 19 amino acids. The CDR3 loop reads CASSLVNYGVGTGGETQYF. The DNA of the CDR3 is TGTGCCAGCAGCTTAGTAAACTATGGTGTGGGGACAGGGGGTGAGACCCAGTACTTC.

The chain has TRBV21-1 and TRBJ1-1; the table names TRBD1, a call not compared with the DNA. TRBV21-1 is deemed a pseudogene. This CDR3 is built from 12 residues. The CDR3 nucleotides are TGTGCCAGCAACCACAGGAACACTGAAGCTTTCTTT. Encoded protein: CASNHRNTEAFF.

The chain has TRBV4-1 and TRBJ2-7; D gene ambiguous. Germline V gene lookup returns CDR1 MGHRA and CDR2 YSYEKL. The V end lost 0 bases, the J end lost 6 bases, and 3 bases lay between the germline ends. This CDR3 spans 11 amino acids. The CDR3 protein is CASSQEAEQYF. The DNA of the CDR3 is TGCGCCAGCAGCCAAGAGGCCGAGCAGTACTTC.